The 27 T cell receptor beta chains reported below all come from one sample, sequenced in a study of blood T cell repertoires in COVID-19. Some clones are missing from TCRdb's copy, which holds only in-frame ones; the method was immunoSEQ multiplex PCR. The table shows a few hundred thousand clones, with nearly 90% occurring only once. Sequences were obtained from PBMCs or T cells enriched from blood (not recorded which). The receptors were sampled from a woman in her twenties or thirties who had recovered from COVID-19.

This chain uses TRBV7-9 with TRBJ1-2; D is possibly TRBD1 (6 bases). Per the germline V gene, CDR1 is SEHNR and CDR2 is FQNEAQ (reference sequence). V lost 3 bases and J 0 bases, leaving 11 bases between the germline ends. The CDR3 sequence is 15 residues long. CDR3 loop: CASSFRQETNYGYTF. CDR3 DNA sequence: TGTGCCAGCAGCTTCCGACAGGAAACTAACTATGGCTACACCTTC.

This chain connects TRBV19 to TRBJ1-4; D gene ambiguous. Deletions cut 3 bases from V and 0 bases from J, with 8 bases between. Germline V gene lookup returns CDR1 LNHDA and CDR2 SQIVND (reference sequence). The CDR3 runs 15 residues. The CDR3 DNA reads TGTGCCAGTAGTATTTACAGAACAACTAATGAAAAACTGTTTTTT. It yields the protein CASSIYRTTNEKLFF.

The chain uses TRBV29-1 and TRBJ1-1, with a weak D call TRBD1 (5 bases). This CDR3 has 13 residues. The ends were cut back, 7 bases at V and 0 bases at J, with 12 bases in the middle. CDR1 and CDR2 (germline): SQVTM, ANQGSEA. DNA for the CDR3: TGCAGCGGTCTTAGGGGCATGAACACTGAAGCTTTCTTT. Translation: CSGLRGMNTEAFF.

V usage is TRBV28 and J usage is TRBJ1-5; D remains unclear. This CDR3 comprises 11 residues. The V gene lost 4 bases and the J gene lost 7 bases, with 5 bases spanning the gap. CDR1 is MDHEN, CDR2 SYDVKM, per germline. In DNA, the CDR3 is TGTGCCAGCAGTTCTTCCCAGCCCCAGCATTTT. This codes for CASSSSQPQHF.

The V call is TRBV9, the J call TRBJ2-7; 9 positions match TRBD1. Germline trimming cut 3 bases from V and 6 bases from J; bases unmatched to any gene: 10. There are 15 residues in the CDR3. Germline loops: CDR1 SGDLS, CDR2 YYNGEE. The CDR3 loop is CASSAGPGQGIEQYF. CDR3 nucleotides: TGTGCCAGCAGCGCCGGCCCGGGACAGGGCATCGAGCAGTACTTC.

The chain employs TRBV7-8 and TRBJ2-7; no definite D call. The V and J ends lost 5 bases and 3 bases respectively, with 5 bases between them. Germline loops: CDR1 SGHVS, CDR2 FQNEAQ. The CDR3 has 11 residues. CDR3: CASSGSYEQYF. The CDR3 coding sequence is TGTGCCAGCAGCGGCAGCTACGAGCAGTACTTC.

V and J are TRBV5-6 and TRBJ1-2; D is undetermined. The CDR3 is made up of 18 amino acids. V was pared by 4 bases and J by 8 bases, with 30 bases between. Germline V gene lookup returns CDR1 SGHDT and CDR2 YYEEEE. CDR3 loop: CASSATPLIGENRGGYTF. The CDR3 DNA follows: TGTGCCAGCAGCGCAACCCCCCTGATTGGCGAGAATAGAGGGGGCTACACCTTC.

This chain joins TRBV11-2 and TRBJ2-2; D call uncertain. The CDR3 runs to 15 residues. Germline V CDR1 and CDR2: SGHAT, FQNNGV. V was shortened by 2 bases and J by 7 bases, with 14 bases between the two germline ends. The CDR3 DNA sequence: TGTGCCAGCAGCTTACTCTCCGAGTATGGCGGGGAGCTGTTTTTT. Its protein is CASSLLSEYGGELFF.

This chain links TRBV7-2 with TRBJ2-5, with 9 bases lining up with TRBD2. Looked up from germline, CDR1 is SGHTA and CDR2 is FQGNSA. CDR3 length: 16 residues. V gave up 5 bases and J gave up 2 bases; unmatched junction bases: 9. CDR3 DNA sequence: TGTGCCAGCAGCCCAAACGGCGGGGGGGCACAAGAGACCCAGTACTTC. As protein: CASSPNGGGAQETQYF.

In DNA form, the CDR3 reads TGTGCCAGTAGTAGACAGGGGGCGAGCTATGGCTACACCTTC. This encodes CASSRQGASYGYTF. V usage is TRBV19 and J usage is TRBJ1-2; 10 bases align to TRBD1. J was trimmed by 4 bases and V by 4 bases; bases with no gene match: 3. The CDR3 is 14 residues long. Germline CDR1 is LNHDA and CDR2 is SQIVND (reference sequence).

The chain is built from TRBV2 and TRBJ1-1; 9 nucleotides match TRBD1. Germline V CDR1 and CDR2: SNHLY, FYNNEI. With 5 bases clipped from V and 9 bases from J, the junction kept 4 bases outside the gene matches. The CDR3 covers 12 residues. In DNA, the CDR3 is TGTGCCAGCAGTCCCGGGACAGGGCAAGCTTTCTTT. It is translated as CASSPGTGQAFF.

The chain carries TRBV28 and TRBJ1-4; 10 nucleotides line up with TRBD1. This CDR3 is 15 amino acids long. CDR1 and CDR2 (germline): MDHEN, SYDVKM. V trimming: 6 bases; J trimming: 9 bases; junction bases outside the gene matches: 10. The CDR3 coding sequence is TGTGCCAGCAGCGAGGTGGACAGGGGGTACCAAAAACTGTTTTTT. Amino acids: CASSEVDRGYQKLFF.

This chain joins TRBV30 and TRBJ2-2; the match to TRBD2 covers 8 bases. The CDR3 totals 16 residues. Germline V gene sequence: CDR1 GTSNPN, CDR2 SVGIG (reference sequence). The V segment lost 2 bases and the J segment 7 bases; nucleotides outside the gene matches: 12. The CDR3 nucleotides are TGTGCCTGGAGTACAGGAGGGAGGGGACTAGGCGGGGAGCTGTTTTTT. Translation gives CAWSTGGRGLGGELFF.

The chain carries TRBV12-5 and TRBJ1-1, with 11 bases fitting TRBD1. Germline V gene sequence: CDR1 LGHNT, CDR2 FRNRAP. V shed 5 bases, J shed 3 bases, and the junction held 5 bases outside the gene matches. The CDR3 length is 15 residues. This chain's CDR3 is CASGPGQGADTEAFF. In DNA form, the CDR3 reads TGTGCTAGTGGTCCCGGACAGGGGGCAGACACTGAAGCTTTCTTT.

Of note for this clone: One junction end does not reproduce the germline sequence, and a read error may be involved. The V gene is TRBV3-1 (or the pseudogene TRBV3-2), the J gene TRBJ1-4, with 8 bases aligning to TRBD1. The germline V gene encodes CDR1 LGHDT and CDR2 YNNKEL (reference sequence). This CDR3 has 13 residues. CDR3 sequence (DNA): TGTGCCAGCAGCCAACACCCTAGGACAGGGTGGGACTGG. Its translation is CASSQHPRTGWDW.

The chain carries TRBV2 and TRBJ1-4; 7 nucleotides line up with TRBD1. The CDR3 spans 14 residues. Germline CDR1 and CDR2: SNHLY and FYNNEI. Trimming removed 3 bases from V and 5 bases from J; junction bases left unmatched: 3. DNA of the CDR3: TGTGCCAGCAGTGATCAGGGGGAAAATGAAAAACTGTTTTTT. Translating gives CASSDQGENEKLFF.

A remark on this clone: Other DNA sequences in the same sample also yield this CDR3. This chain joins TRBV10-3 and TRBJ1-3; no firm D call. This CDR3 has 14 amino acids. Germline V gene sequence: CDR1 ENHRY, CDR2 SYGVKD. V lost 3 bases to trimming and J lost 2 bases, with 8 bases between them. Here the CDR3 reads CAISEGGAGNTIYF. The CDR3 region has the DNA TGTGCCATCAGTGAAGGCGGGGCTGGAAACACCATATATTTT.

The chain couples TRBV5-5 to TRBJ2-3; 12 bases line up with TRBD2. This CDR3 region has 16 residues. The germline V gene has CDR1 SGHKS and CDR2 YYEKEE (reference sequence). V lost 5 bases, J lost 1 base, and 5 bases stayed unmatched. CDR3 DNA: TGTGCCAGCAGTTTTACTAGCGGGGGGCGCACAGATACGCAGTATTTT. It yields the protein CASSFTSGGRTDTQYF.

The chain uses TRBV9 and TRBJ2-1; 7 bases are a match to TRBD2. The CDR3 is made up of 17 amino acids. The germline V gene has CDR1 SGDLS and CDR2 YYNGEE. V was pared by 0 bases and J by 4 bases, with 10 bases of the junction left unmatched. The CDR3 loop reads CASSVGPQRGKYNEQFF. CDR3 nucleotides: TGTGCCAGCAGCGTAGGGCCCCAGCGGGGTAAATACAATGAGCAGTTCTTC.

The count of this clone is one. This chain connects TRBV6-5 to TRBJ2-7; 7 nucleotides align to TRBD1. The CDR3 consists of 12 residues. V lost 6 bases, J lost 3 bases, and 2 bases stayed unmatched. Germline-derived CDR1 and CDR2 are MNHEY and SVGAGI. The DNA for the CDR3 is TGTGCCAGCAGGGACAGGATCTACGAGCAGTACTTC. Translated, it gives CASRDRIYEQYF.

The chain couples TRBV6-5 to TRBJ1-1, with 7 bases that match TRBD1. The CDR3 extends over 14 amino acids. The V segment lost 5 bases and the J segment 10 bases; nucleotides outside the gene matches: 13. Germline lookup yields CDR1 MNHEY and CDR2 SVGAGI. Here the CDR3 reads CASSPWTGRVGAFF. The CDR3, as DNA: TGTGCCAGCAGTCCCTGGACAGGTCGAGTGGGAGCTTTCTTT.

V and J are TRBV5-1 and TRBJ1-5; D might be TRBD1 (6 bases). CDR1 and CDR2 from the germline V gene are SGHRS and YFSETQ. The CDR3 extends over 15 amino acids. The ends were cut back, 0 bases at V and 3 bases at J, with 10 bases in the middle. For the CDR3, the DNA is TGCGCCAGCAGCTTGGGAGGGGGAATCAATCAGCCCCAGCATTTT. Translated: CASSLGGGINQPQHF.

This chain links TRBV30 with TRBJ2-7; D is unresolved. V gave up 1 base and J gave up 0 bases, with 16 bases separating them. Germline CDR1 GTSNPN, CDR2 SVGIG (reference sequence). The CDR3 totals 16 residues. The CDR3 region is CAWSAPPTTGSYEQYF. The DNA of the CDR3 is TGTGCCTGGAGTGCCCCCCCAACGACGGGCTCCTACGAGCAGTACTTC.

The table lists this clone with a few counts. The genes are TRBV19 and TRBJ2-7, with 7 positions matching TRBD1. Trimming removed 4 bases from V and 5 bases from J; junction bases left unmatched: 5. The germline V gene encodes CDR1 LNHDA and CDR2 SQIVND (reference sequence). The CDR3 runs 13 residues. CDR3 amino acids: CASSRGTVHEQYF. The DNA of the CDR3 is TGTGCCAGTAGTAGGGGGACAGTACACGAGCAGTACTTC.

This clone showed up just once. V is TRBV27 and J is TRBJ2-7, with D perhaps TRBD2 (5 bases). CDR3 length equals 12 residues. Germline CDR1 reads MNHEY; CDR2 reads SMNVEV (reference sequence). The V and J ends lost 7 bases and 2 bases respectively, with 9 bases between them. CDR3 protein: CASKAVTYEQYF. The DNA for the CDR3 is TGTGCCAGCAAAGCGGTTACCTACGAGCAGTACTTC.

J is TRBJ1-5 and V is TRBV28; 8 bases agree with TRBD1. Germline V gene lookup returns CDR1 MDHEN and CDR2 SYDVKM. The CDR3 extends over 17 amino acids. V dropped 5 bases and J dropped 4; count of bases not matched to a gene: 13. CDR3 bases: TGTGCCAGCAGTCCCCAGCTTGGACAGGGAATGAATCAGCCCCAGCATTTT. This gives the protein CASSPQLGQGMNQPQHF. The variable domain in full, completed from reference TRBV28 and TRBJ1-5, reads DVKVTQSSRYLVKRTGEKVFLECVQDMDHENMFWYRQDPGLGLRLIYFSYDVKMKEKGDIPEGYSVSREKKERFSLILESASTNQTSMYLCASSPQLGQGMNQPQHFGDGTRLSIL.

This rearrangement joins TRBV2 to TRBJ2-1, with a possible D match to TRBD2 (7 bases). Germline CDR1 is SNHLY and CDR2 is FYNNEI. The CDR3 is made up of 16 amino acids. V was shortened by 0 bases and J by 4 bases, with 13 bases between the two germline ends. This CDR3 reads CASSEALAGAYNEQFF. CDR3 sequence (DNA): TGTGCCAGCAGTGAAGCGCTCGCGGGGGCGTACAATGAGCAGTTCTTC.